This TCR beta chain was recovered during a study of T cell repertoires in cytomegalovirus infection. This clonotype was detected ten times or more. Its antigen is unidentified. A single record per CDR3 protein comes from TCRdb applying MiXCR to the reads. The table shows about 900,000 distinct CDR3 sequences, with approximately 31% occurring only once. The V end was cut by 3 bases, the J end by 5 bases, with 11 bases between. This CDR3 has 13 amino acids. The germline gives CDR1 LNHDA, CDR2 SQIVND (reference sequence). The TCR comes from a human donor in good health (CMV status not recorded). Some clones in this sample may be carry-over from other donors' samples. V is TRBV19 and J is TRBJ2-7; no reliable D call. This specimen consisted of cultured CD8+ T cells from PBMCs, obtained from culture after CMV antigen stimulation. CDR3 DNA: TGTGCCAGTAGTATTGTTTCGGGTAACGAGCAGTACTTC. Translating it yields CASSIVSGNEQYF.